This entry is about one T cell receptor (beta chain). Its recognized antigen is unknown. Qualities for individual bases were not recorded, and no much larger clone is one base off. The data belong to a study of blood T cells in healthy people across ages (dated by TCRdb to between 2014 and 2017). About the investigation overall: In model experiments, template switching captured roughly one uniquely barcoded TCR beta cDNA molecule for every two T cells. To avoid experimental bias, donors of different ages were spread randomly across the sequencing lanes. Four age groups were formed from the donors: young (average approximately 16 years), middle-aged (approximately 42), aged (around 62) and long-lived (less than 85). The study analyzed two additional independent replicas of 1 million unique cDNA reads from the same blood draw for two donors, one aged 18 to 30 and one aged 80 or older. Age-related changes in TCR beta repertoire diversity were measured in the study by deep sequencing normalized with unique cDNA molecular identifiers. General study outcomes and caveats: Compared with the aged group, the long-lived group had more naive CD4+ T cells, fewer expanded clones and increased TCR diversity, suggesting age selection. Because donor CMV infection status was unknown, age-related changes in expanded clonotypes were potentially confounded. Observed TCR beta diversity per million T cells fell roughly linearly with age, and a significant reduction was already apparent by age roughly 40. A strong correlation was found between observed TCR beta diversity and the percentage of naive T cells measured by flow cytometry. Estimates of total diversity based on one million sequenced T cells were regarded as lower bounds and as underestimates. Since profiling was done on bulk unsorted PBMCs, naive and antigen-experienced compartments could not be conclusively compared.

The donors were a few dozen Caucasian individuals from Russia, aged about 6 to 95 years, who were systemically healthy. About 9.8 milliliters of peripheral blood were drawn from each donor into EDTA-treated Vacutainer tubes. PBMCs were isolated by Ficoll-Paque density-gradient centrifugation, with at least 6 million obtained per sample. Total RNA was extracted from PBMCs with Trizol reagent, with at least 5.5 micrograms obtained per sample. The percentages of naive CD45RAhigh/CD27high T cells were determined by flow cytometry on a PBMC aliquot from every donor. Library preparation employed 5' RACE. This sample was sequenced with an Illumina HiSeq 2500. The second PCR ran for about 6 to 11 cycles and used a J-beta primer mix along with a sample-barcoded 5' primer. Each TCR beta cDNA molecule received a unique molecular identifier from a template-switch 5' adaptor carrying 12 random nucleotides. Each sample yielded at least 3 million CDR3-containing paired-end reads. First-strand cDNA synthesis was performed from all RNA using the Mint cDNA synthesis kit, with priming by a TRBC-specific oligonucleotide. All cDNA was treated with uracil-DNA glycosylase and then went through a first 18-cycle PCR with the universal primers M1SS and BC2_uni_R. On the authors' methods: For normalization, 1 million high-quality reads, each with a distinct molecular identifier, were randomly selected from each sample. Instead of being binned into consensus sequences, reads with shared molecular identifiers were discarded. MiTCR, with a Q25 quality threshold and the strictest error-elimination algorithm, was used for CDR3 identification, clonotype clustering and error correction. A nonparametric unseen species model with Euler transformation was used to estimate a lower bound on total TCR beta diversity. TCRdb reran the public reads through fastp at Q25 and MiXCR, keeping productive beta chains. Each record represents a unique CDR3 protein, reported with the most common genes and DNA among its rows. The authors' filters were not applied to this entry. The sample table records around 650,000 distinct CDR3 sequences; about 34% of these occur just once. Of the sample, 15% to 19% falls within the top ten clones.

This TCR derives from a woman aged 80 or older in good health. Donor details come from another sample of the same person, matched by shared clones. Specimen: blood.

Here the CDR3 is given as CASSEYGRSTEAFF. The nucleotide sequence reads as follows: TGTGCCAGCAGTGAATATGGCAGAAGCACTGAAGCTTTCTTT. Recombination connected TRBV25-1 to TRBJ1-1; there is no confident call for the D gene. The CDR3, from cysteine to phenylalanine, totals 14 residues. The entry retains the CDR3 DNA only, 42 bases that are in frame from base 1. CDR1 is given as MGHDK and CDR2 as SYGVNS, both from the germline V gene. Trimming takes 0 bases from V and 4 bases from J, and the germline ends sit 9 bases apart.